The next 15 T cell receptor beta chains were all read from a single sample in a study of human T cells and chemical hapten exposure. TCRdb used MiXCR to reprocess the RACE reads, holding one entry per CDR3 protein. The sample lists some 97,000 distinct CDR3 sequences, around 25% occurring once. Specified time point: patch test 3, about 24 weeks after DPC sensitization. Treatment denoted: therapeutic diphenylcyclopropenone sensitization with weekly scalp DPC. The source material was whole blood, sampled in connection with sensitization to the hapten diphenylcyclopropenone (DPC). Every receptor here comes from a man aged 40-49 years with alopecia areata. Some clones in this sample may be carry-over from other donors' samples.

This clonotype has more than one count but fewer than ten. The rearrangement uses TRBV2 and TRBJ2-5; 8 nucleotides align to TRBD2. The CDR3 spans 15 residues. The V segment lost 3 bases and the J segment 9 bases; nucleotides outside the gene matches: 12. Per the germline V gene, CDR1 is SNHLY and CDR2 is FYNNEI. Here the CDR3 reads CASSETSAQKGAQYF. CDR3 nucleotide sequence: TGTGCCAGCAGTGAGACTAGCGCACAAAAAGGGGCCCAGTACTTC.

V and J are TRBV28 and TRBJ2-7; the match to TRBD2 covers 7 bases. This CDR3 contains 14 residues. Germline V CDR1 and CDR2: MDHEN, SYDVKM. Trimming cost V 4 bases and J 3 bases; bases outside gene matches: 6. DNA for the CDR3: TGTGCCAGCAGTTCTAGCGGAGTTAACTACGAGCAGTACTTC. Its protein product is CASSSSGVNYEQYF.

This clonotype was picked up a small number of times. This chain joins TRBV20-1 and TRBJ2-7; TRBD1 is a possible D gene (7 bases). The CDR3 consists of 13 residues. The V end was cut by 1 base, the J end by 5 bases, with 12 bases between. Germline V CDR1 and CDR2: DFQATT, SNEGSKA (reference sequence). Written as DNA, the CDR3 is TGCAGTGCTAGAGGGGCAGGGGGGCACGAGCAGTACTTC. Residues: CSARGAGGHEQYF.

J is TRBJ2-6 and V is TRBV7-9; the D is unclear. Germline V gives CDR1 SEHNR, CDR2 FQNEAQ (reference sequence). V lost 3 bases and J lost 0, with 9 bases in between. This CDR3 has 16 amino acids. The CDR3 sequence is CASSFGQFSGANVLTF. For the CDR3, the DNA is TGTGCCAGCAGCTTTGGGCAGTTCTCTGGGGCCAACGTCCTGACTTTC.

The rearrangement links TRBV5-6 to TRBJ1-1; D uncertain. Germline CDR1 SGHDT, CDR2 YYEEEE. V lost 1 base to trimming and J lost 7 bases, with 11 bases between them. The CDR3 consists of 13 residues. The CDR3 spells CASSLWTPSEAFF. The CDR3 region has the DNA TGTGCCAGCAGCTTGTGGACGCCAAGTGAAGCTTTCTTT.

V gene TRBV7-2 combines with J gene TRBJ2-1; 11 bases are shared with TRBD2. The CDR3 extends over 16 amino acids. V shed 7 bases, J shed 9 bases, and the junction held 14 bases outside the gene matches. Per the germline V gene, CDR1 is SGHTA and CDR2 is FQGNSA. CDR3 residues: CASTKSIAGGRGEQFF. The DNA for the CDR3 is TGTGCCAGCACCAAATCCATAGCGGGAGGGAGGGGTGAGCAGTTCTTC.

The chain combines TRBV6-2 or TRBV6-3 with TRBJ2-5, with D possibly being TRBD2 (6 bases). This CDR3 spans 18 amino acids. The germline V and J ends were trimmed by 0 bases and 1 base, with 18 bases remaining between them. From germline, CDR1 is MNHEY and CDR2 SVGEGT. Written as DNA, the CDR3 is TGTGCCAGCAGTTACTCACAGGCCCTCGGAGGGATCCAAGAGACCCAGTACTTC. Translated: CASSYSQALGGIQETQYF.

The CDR3 nucleotides are TGCGCCAGCAGCTTGGAAAGGGGGCGCACTGAAGCTTTCTTT. It yields the protein CASSLERGRTEAFF. The chain joins TRBV5-1 to TRBJ1-1; 7 positions agree with TRBD1. Germline V gene lookup returns CDR1 SGHRS and CDR2 YFSETQ. V lost 0 bases and J lost 4; bases outside the gene matches: 3. The CDR3 sequence is 14 residues long.

This chain uses TRBV12-3 or TRBV12-4 with TRBJ2-7, with 9 bases identical to TRBD2. CDR3 length: 14 amino acids. Trimming took 6 bases from V and 5 from J; bases not matched to a gene: 8. The CDR3 DNA follows: TGTGCCAGCAGGATTAGCGGGAGCCCAAACGAGCAGTACTTC. Translated, it gives CASRISGSPNEQYF.

This clonotype appeared once. The gene calls are TRBV2 and TRBJ2-3; a weak D match, TRBD2 (6 bases). Germline V gene lookup returns CDR1 SNHLY and CDR2 FYNNEI. V lost 11 bases to trimming and J lost 0 bases, with 12 bases between them. The CDR3 extends over 13 amino acids. The CDR3 is CAGRQGSTDTQYF. CDR3 DNA sequence: TGTGCCGGGAGGCAGGGCAGCACAGATACGCAGTATTTT.

There are a few counts of this clonotype. V and J are TRBV6-6 and TRBJ2-7; D assignment may be TRBD1 or TRBD2 (5 bases each). The germline V gene encodes CDR1 MNHNY and CDR2 SVGAGI (reference sequence). CDR3 length: 14 amino acids. Trimming removed 10 bases from V and 5 bases from J, with 21 bases in between. CDR3: CATQTGTSYDEQYF. The CDR3 DNA sequence: TGTGCCACTCAGACTGGGACGAGCTATGACGAGCAGTACTTC.

A few counts support this clonotype. The V gene is TRBV27, the J gene TRBJ1-6; 9 bases are shared with TRBD1. Germline V lookup: CDR1 MNHEY, CDR2 SMNVEV (reference sequence). This CDR3 has 14 amino acids. V shed 4 bases, J shed 10 bases, and the junction held 5 bases outside the gene matches. CDR3: CASSSTGGRSPLHF. CDR3 in DNA: TGTGCCAGCAGTTCTACAGGGGGCAGATCACCCCTCCACTTT.

The rearrangement uses TRBV4-1 and TRBJ2-3; 7 nucleotides agree with TRBD2. The CDR3 covers 17 residues. Germline loops: CDR1 MGHRA, CDR2 YSYEKL. The J segment lost 4 bases and the V segment lost 5 bases, leaving 15 bases of the junction unmatched. Here the CDR3 DNA reads TGCGCCAGCAGCACGCCCTCACTAGCGCACCTCCCAGATACGCAGTATTTT. Its protein is CASSTPSLAHLPDTQYF.

The chain combines TRBV27 with TRBJ2-3; D might be TRBD1 (6 bases). Deletions cut 3 bases from V and 5 bases from J, with 15 bases between. The CDR3 contains 15 residues. The germline CDR1 and CDR2 sequences are MNHEY and SMNVEV (reference sequence). CDR3 protein: CASSLTGTKGDTQYF. CDR3 DNA sequence: TGTGCCAGCAGTTTGACAGGCACAAAGGGAGATACGCAGTATTTT.

V and J are TRBV27 and TRBJ2-7; 10 bases map to TRBD2. The CDR3 is made up of 18 amino acids. The germline CDR1 and CDR2 sequences are MNHEY and SMNVEV (reference sequence). V lost 2 bases, J lost 5 bases, and 15 bases stayed unmatched. CDR3: CASSLTAYPGTSDDEQYF. Here the CDR3 DNA reads TGTGCCAGCAGTTTAACTGCCTACCCCGGGACTAGCGATGACGAGCAGTACTTC.